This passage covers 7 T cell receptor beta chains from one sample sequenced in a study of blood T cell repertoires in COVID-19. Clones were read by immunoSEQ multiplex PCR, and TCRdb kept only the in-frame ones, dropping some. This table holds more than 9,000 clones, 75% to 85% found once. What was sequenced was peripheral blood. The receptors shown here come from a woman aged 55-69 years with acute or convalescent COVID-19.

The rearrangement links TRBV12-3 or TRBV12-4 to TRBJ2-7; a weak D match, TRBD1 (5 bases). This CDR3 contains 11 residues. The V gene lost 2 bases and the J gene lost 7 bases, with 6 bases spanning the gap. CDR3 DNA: TGTGCCAGCAGTTTAACAGGAGAGCAGTACTTC. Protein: CASSLTGEQYF.

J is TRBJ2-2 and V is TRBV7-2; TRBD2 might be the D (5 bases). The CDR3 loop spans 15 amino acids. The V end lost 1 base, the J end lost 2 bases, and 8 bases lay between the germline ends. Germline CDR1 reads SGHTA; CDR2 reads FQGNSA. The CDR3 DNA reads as TGTGCCAGCAGCTTAGGAGGGATCAACACCGGGGAGCTGTTTTTT. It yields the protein CASSLGGINTGELFF.

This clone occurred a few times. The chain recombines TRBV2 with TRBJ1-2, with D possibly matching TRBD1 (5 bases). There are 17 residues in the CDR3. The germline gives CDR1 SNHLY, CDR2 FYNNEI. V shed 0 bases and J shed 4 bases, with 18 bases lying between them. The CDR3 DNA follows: TGTGCCAGCAGTGAAGCATTAGGCGCGGGGCTGAGCTATGGCTACACCTTC. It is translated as CASSEALGAGLSYGYTF.

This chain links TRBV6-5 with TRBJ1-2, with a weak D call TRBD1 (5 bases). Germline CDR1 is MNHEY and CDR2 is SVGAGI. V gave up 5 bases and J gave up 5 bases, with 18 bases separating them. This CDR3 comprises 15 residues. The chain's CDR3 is CASSPPVLGGYGYTF. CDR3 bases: TGTGCCAGCAGTCCGCCCGTTTTGGGGGGTTATGGCTACACCTTC.

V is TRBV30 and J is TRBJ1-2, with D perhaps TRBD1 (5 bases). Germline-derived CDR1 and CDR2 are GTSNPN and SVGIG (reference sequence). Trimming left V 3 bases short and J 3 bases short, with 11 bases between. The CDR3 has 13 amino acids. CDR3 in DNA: TGTGCCTGGAGGATGCGGGGACACTATGGCTACACCTTC. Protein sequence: CAWRMRGHYGYTF.

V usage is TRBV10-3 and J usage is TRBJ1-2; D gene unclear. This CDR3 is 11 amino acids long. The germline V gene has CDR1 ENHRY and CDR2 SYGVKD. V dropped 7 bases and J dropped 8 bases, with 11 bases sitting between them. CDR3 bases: TGTGCCATCACGGAGGGTGTGGGCTACACCTTC. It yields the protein CAITEGVGYTF.

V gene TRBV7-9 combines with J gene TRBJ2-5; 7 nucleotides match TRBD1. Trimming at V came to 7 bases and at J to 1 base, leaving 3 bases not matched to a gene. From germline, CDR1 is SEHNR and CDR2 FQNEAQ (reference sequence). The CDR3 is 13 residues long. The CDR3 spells CASKKGAQETQYF. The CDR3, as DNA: TGTGCCAGCAAAAAGGGGGCCCAAGAGACCCAGTACTTC. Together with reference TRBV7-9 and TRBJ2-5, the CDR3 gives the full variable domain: DTGVSQNPRHKITKRGQNVTFRCDPISEHNRLYWYRQTLGQGPEFLTYFQNEAQLEKSRLLSDRFSAERPKGSFSTLEIQRTEQGDSAMYLCASKKGAQETQYFGPGTRLLVL.